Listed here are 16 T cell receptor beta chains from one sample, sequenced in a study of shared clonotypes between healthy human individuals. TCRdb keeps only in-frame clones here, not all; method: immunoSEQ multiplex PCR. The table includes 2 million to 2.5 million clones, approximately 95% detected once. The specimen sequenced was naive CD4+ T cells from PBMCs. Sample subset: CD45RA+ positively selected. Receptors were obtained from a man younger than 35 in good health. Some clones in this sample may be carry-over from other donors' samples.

CDR3 coding DNA: TGTGCCATCAGCACCGGGACTAGCACAGATACGCAGTATTTT. Its translation: CAISTGTSTDTQYF. V gene TRBV10-3 combines with J gene TRBJ2-3, with D possibly matching TRBD2 (6 bases). The CDR3 is 14 residues long. The ends were cut back, 6 bases at V and 0 bases at J, with 10 bases in the middle. Germline V gene sequence: CDR1 ENHRY, CDR2 SYGVKD.

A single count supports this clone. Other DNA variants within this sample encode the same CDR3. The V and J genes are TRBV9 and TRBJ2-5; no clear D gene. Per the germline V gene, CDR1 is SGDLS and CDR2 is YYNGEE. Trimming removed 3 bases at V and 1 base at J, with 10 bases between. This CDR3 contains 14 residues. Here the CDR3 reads CASSARTGQETQYF. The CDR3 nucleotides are TGTGCCAGCAGCGCCCGGACGGGCCAAGAGACCCAGTACTTC.

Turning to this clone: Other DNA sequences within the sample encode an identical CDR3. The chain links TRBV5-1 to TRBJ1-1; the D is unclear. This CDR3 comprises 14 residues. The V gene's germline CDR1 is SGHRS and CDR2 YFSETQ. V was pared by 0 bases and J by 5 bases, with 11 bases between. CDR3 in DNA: TGCGCCAGCAGCTTGGGGGCAGGTGGGACTGAAGCTTTCTTT. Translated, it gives CASSLGAGGTEAFF. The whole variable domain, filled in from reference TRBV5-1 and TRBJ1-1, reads KAGVTQTPRYLIKTRGQQVTLSCSPISGHRSVSWYQQTPGQGLQFLFEYFSETQRNKGNFPGRFSGRQFSNSRSEMNVSTLELGDSALYLCASSLGAGGTEAFFGQGTRLTVV.

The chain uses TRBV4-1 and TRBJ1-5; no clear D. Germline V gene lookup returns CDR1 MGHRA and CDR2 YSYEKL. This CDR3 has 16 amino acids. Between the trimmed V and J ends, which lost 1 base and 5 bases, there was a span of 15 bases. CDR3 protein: CASSQVRTRPDQPQHF. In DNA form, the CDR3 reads TGCGCCAGCAGCCAAGTCCGGACTCGACCTGATCAGCCCCAGCATTTT.

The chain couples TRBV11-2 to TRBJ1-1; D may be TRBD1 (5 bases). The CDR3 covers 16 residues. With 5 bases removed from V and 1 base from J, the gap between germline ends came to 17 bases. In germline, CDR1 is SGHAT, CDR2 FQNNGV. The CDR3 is CASSPPGGGPNTEAFF. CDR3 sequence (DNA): TGTGCCAGCAGCCCGCCTGGGGGAGGGCCGAACACTGAAGCTTTCTTT.

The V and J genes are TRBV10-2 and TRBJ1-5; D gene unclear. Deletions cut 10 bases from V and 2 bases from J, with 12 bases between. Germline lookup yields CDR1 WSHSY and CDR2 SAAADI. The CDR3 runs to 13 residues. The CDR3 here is CATTGSRNQPQHF. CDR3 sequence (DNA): TGCGCCACCACCGGGTCCCGCAATCAGCCCCAGCATTTT.

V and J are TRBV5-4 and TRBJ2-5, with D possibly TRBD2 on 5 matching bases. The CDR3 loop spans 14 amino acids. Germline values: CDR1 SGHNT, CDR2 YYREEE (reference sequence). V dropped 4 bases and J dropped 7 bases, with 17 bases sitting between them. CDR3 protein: CASSPAGQPATQYF. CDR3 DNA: TGTGCCAGCAGCCCCGCGGGCCAGCCGGCGACCCAGTACTTC.

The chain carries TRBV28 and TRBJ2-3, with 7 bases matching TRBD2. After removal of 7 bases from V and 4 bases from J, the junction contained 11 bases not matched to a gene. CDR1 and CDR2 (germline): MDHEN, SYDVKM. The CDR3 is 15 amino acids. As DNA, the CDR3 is TGTGCCAGCACCCGGCTTGGCGGGAGACCAGATACGCAGTATTTT. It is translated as CASTRLGGRPDTQYF.

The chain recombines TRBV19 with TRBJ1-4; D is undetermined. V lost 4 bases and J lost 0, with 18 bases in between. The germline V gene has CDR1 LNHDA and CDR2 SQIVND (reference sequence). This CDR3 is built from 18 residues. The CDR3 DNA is TGTGCCAGTAGTAGAACGACTCTAAGATCTGCAACTAATGAAAAACTGTTTTTT. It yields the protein CASSRTTLRSATNEKLFF.

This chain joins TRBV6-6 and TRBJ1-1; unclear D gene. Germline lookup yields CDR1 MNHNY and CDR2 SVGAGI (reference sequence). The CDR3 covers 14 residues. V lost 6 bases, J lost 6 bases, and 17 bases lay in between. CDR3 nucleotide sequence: TGTGCCAGCAGCCTTACAGTGACTCAACCTGAAGCTTTCTTT. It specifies CASSLTVTQPEAFF.

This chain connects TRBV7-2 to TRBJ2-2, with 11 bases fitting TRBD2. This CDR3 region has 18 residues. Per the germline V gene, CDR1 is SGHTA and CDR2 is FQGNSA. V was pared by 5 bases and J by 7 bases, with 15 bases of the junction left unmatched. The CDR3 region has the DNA TGTGCCAGCAGCCGGAACTCCGGGCTAGCGGGAGGTGGCGGGGAGCTGTTTTTT. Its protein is CASSRNSGLAGGGGELFF.

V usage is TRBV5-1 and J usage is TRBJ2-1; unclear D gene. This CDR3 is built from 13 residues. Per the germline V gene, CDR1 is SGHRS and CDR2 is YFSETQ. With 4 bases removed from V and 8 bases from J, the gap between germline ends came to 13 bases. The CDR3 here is CASSSLFGDEQFF. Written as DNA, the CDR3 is TGCGCCAGCAGCAGTCTTTTTGGAGATGAGCAGTTCTTC. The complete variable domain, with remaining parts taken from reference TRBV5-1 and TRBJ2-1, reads KAGVTQTPRYLIKTRGQQVTLSCSPISGHRSVSWYQQTPGQGLQFLFEYFSETQRNKGNFPGRFSGRQFSNSRSEMNVSTLELGDSALYLCASSSLFGDEQFFGPGTRLTVL.

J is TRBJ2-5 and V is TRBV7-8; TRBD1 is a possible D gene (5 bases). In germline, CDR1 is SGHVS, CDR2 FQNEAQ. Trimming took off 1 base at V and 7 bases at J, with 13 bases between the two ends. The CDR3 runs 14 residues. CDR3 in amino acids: CASSLVDTSRTQYF. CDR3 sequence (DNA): TGTGCCAGCAGCTTAGTGGACACGTCCCGGACCCAGTACTTC.

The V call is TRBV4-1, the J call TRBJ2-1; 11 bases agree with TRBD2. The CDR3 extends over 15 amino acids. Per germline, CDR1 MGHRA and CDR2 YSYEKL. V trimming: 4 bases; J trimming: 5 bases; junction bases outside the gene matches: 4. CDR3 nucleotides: TGCGCCAGCAGCCGTAGCGGGAGGGTAGACAATGAGCAGTTCTTC. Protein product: CASSRSGRVDNEQFF.

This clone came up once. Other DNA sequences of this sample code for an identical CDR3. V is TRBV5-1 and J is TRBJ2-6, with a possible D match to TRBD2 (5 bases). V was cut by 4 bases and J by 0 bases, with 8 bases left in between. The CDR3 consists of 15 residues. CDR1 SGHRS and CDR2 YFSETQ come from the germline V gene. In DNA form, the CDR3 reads TGCGCCAGCAGCCTTGGAGGCTCTGGGGCCAACGTCCTGACTTTC. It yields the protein CASSLGGSGANVLTF.

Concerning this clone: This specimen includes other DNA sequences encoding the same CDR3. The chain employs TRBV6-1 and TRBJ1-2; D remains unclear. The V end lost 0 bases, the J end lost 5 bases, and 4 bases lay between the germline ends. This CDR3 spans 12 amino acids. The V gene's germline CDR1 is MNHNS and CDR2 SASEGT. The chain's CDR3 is CASSEAGYGYTF. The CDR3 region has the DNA TGTGCCAGCAGTGAAGCCGGGTATGGCTACACCTTC.